This is a list of T cell receptor beta chains from one sample in a study of lymphopenia after photon versus proton radiotherapy. The data were produced by immunoSEQ multiplex PCR, yet TCRdb's version contains in-frame clones alone and is incomplete. This sample has tens of thousands of clones, with 87% found just once. This specimen was peripheral blood, taken from a patient treated with proton-based radiotherapy. Receptors originate from an elderly man with esophageal cancer. CDR3s include the opening cysteine and the closing phenylalanine or tryptophan. D genes are given only for firm matches. Not every row has a clone size; where given, it reads once, few, many or a size class.

TRBJ2-7,TRBV11-3,13,medium-sized,TRBD1,TGTGCCAGCAGCTACCAGGGGGCCTACGAGCAGTACTTC,CASSYQGAYEQYF
TRBJ2-2,TRBV7-7,12,once,NA,TGTGCCAGCAGCTTAGAGGCCGGGGAGCTGTTTTTT,CASSLEAGELFF
TRBJ2-7,TRBV18,14,NA,TRBD2,TGTGCCAGCTCTCTAGCGGCAAGCTCCTACGAGCAGTACTTC,CASSLAASSYEQYF
TRBJ2-7,TRBV5-5,17,NA,TRBD1,TGTGCCAGCAGCTTGGTCCTGATCGGCAGGGGGAATGGCGAGCAGTACTTC,CASSLVLIGRGNGEQYF
TRBJ1-2,TRBV4-1,16,NA,NA,TGCGCCAGCAGCCAGGGGGTGTTGGGGTCTCGGGATGGCTACACCTTC,CASSQGVLGSRDGYTF
TRBJ2-7,TRBV12-5,17,NA,TRBD2,TGTGCTAGTGGACCCCGGGCCCGGGGGGGGAGAGCTTACGAGCAGTACTTC,CASGPRARGGRAYEQYF
TRBJ2-1,TRBV19,12,NA,TRBD1,TGTGCCACTGGGACAGGGTTGTACGAGCAGTTCTTC,CATGTGLYEQFF
TRBJ1-1,TRBV6-6,15,NA,NA,TGTGCCAGCAGTTACTCCCAGGGTTTGAGCACTGAAGCTTTCTTT,CASSYSQGLSTEAFF
TRBJ1-2,TRBV28,15,NA,TRBD1,TGTGCCAGCAGTTTATTGACAGGGGTGAACTATGGCTACACCTTC,CASSLLTGVNYGYTF
TRBJ1-6,TRBV7-6,14,NA,NA,TGTGCCAGCAGCTCTAACCGGGGTTGGTCACCCCTCCACTTT,CASSSNRGWSPLHF
TRBJ2-3,TRBV5-1,16,NA,TRBD2,TGCGCCAGCAGCTTGGCCAATTCGGGGGGACCAGATACGCAGTATTTT,CASSLANSGGPDTQYF
TRBJ2-3,TRBV27,15,NA,NA,TGTGCCAGCAGTCCATGGGGAGCAGGGGAAGATACGCAGTATTTT,CASSPWGAGEDTQYF
TRBJ1-5,TRBV11-2,15,NA,TRBD1,TGTGCCAGCAGCTTAGGTCAGGGGGCACGTCAGCCCCAGCATTTT,CASSLGQGARQPQHF
TRBJ2-1,TRBV29-1,16,few,NA,TGCAGCGTTGAACGCCCTCAGGCGGAGACATACAATGAGCAGTTCTTC,CSVERPQAETYNEQFF
TRBJ1-2,TRBV18,13,NA,NA,TGTGCCAGCTCACCTAATGTAGGGGATGGCTACACCTTC,CASSPNVGDGYTF